The 2 T cell receptor beta chains below were found in one sample sequenced in a study of blood T cell repertoires in COVID-19. Here immunoSEQ multiplex PCR was the method, and the copy in TCRdb shows in-frame clones only, minus some. The sample has hundreds of thousands of clones, about 90% seen once. The sample taken for sequencing was peripheral blood. Source of these receptors: a man aged 40-55 years with acute or convalescent COVID-19.

V gene TRBV28 combines with J gene TRBJ2-3; D possibly corresponds to TRBD1 (6 bases). Trimming cost V 4 bases and J 0 bases, with 14 bases left between them. The CDR3 spans 16 residues. CDR1 is MDHEN, CDR2 SYDVKM, per germline. CDR3 DNA: TGTGCCAGCAGTTCCTCTGGACAGACAAGCACAGATACGCAGTATTTT. Translation gives CASSSSGQTSTDTQYF.

The chain links TRBV4-2 to TRBJ2-5; 12 bases are a match to TRBD2. CDR3 size: 18 residues. V lost 4 bases and J lost 5; bases outside the gene matches: 14. Per germline, CDR1 LGHNA and CDR2 YNFKEQ. The CDR3 region is CASSPARSSGGAGETQYF. CDR3 in DNA: TGTGCCAGCAGCCCTGCGAGGTCTAGCGGGGGGGCCGGTGAGACCCAGTACTTC.